The T cell receptor (beta chain) under discussion was sequenced for a study of control samples from healthy donors and cancer patients. TCRdb's table, derived via immunoSEQ multiplex PCR, lists solely in-frame clones and lacks some. Counted here are some 120,000 clones, around 96% occurring once; the ten biggest clones make up less than 4%. The CDR3 covers 14 residues. The ends lost 4 bases at V and 4 bases at J; junction bases unmatched: 8. From germline, CDR1 is SGHKS and CDR2 YYEKEE (reference sequence). The chain links TRBV5-5 to TRBJ2-7; TRBD1 agrees at 7 bases. The sequenced sample was blood. This clonotype was sampled from a young man in good health. DNA for the CDR3: TGTGCCAGCAGCGTGACAGGGAGTTTGTACGAGCAGTACTTC. Residues: CASSVTGSLYEQYF.